These 20 T cell receptor beta chains originate from one sample sequenced in a study of T cells in Graves' hyperthyroidism and ophthalmopathy. Amplification of TCR beta CDR3 regions used RNA as the template. The primer set for the first-round RT-PCR of the TCR CDR3 was HTBI. Each CDR3 protein is one row after TCRdb ran MiXCR on the multiplex PCR reads. The sample has more than 600,000 distinct CDR3 sequences, 15% to 20% seen once. The specimen was blood. Receptors were obtained from a man between 18 and 29 years old with Graves' hyperthyroidism.

The J gene is TRBJ1-6, the V gene TRBV5-1, with a tentative D call TRBD1 (5 bases). The germline V and J ends were trimmed by 3 bases and 9 bases, with 13 bases remaining between them. Germline V gene sequence: CDR1 SGHRS, CDR2 YFSETQ. The CDR3 extends over 14 amino acids. CDR3 loop: CASSSTQGLSPLHF. Written as DNA, the CDR3 is TGCGCCAGCAGCTCGACTCAGGGCCTTTCACCCCTCCACTTT.

The chain is built from TRBV3-1 and TRBJ1-5, with D unclear. The CDR3 sequence is 15 residues long. Germline V lookup: CDR1 LGHDT, CDR2 YNNKEL (reference sequence). Trimming left V 0 bases short and J 0 bases short, with 6 bases between. The CDR3 sequence is CASSQDFSSNQPQHF. CDR3 nucleotides: TGTGCCAGCAGCCAAGATTTCAGTAGCAATCAGCCCCAGCATTTT.

In this sample, this clonotype turned up many times. The rearrangement uses TRBV28 and TRBJ2-7; no firm D call. CDR1 is MDHEN and CDR2 is SYDVKM in the germline V gene. V lost 4 bases to trimming and J lost 3 bases, with 7 bases between them. The CDR3 covers 12 residues. CDR3 amino acids: CASSWVFYEQYF. The CDR3 nucleotides read TGTGCCAGCAGTTGGGTCTTCTACGAGCAGTACTTC.

This clonotype was detected a few times. J is TRBJ2-1 and V is TRBV6-2 or TRBV6-3, with TRBD2 matching over 9 bases. Germline CDR1 MNHEY, CDR2 SVGEGT. The CDR3 runs to 14 residues. J gave up 7 bases and V 6 bases, and 7 bases lay outside the gene matches. This CDR3 is CASSRLAVLNEQFF. Written as DNA, the CDR3 is TGTGCCAGCAGCCGACTAGCGGTATTAAATGAGCAGTTCTTC.

This clonotype was seen a handful of times. This chain uses TRBV7-9 with TRBJ1-5, with D possibly TRBD1 on 5 matching bases. V was pared by 4 bases and J by 7 bases, with 11 bases between. In germline, CDR1 is SEHNR, CDR2 FQNEAQ (reference sequence). This CDR3 spans 13 amino acids. This chain's CDR3 is CASSSRADQPQHF. The CDR3 DNA sequence: TGTGCCAGCAGCTCCAGGGCCGACCAGCCCCAGCATTTT.

Only a few counts were recorded for this clonotype. The chain links TRBV20-1 to TRBJ2-7; D possibly corresponds to TRBD2 (7 bases). Germline V gene lookup returns CDR1 DFQATT and CDR2 SNEGSKA (reference sequence). The CDR3 extends over 14 amino acids. Trimming took off 1 base at V and 5 bases at J, with 15 bases between the two ends. CDR3 sequence (DNA): TGCAGTGCTAGAGCGTATTCGGGGGGCCACGAGCAGTACTTC. Protein: CSARAYSGGHEQYF.

This clonotype was counted at least ten times. V and J are TRBV6-2 or TRBV6-3 and TRBJ2-3; TRBD2 matches at 8 bases. This CDR3 region has 18 residues. After removal of 2 bases from V and 3 bases from J, the junction contained 13 bases not matched to a gene. The germline V gene has CDR1 MNHEY and CDR2 SVGEGT. CDR3 amino acids: CASSYVRNGRAETDTQYF. CDR3 nucleotides: TGTGCCAGCAGTTACGTGCGGAACGGGAGGGCCGAAACAGATACGCAGTATTTT.

This clonotype was counted at least ten times. The chain couples TRBV2 to TRBJ1-2; 7 bases match TRBD1. The J segment lost 2 bases and the V segment lost 7 bases, leaving 4 bases of the junction unmatched. Looked up from germline, CDR1 is SNHLY and CDR2 is FYNNEI. This CDR3 has 13 amino acids. CDR3 sequence (DNA): TGTGCCAGCACACTGGGACAGAACTATGGCTACACCTTC. Protein: CASTLGQNYGYTF.

With respect to this clonotype: A much larger clone sits a single nucleotide away, making a read error possible. The chain carries TRBV28 and TRBJ1-5, with 7 bases that match TRBD1. The length of the CDR3 is 15 residues. The germline V gene encodes CDR1 MDHEN and CDR2 SYDVKM. CDR3 DNA: TGTGCCAGCAGTCCGGGACAGCGGCCGACTCAGCTCCAGCATTTT. Translated: CASSPGQRPTQLQHF.

The table lists this clonotype with many counts. The V gene is TRBV2, the J gene TRBJ2-5, with 12 bases that match TRBD2. CDR1 is SNHLY, CDR2 FYNNEI, per germline. The CDR3 covers 15 residues. Germline trimming cut 6 bases from V and 2 bases from J; bases unmatched to any gene: 4. Written as DNA, the CDR3 is TGTGCCAGCAGCCGACTAGCGGGAGCTCAAGAGACCCAGTACTTC. Translated, it gives CASSRLAGAQETQYF.

This clonotype was counted between two and nine times. The CDR3 DNA sequence: TGCAGTGCTAGAGATCCCCGGGGACTCCGGAATCAGCCCCAGCATTTT. This gives the protein CSARDPRGLRNQPQHF. The rearrangement joins TRBV20-1 to TRBJ1-5; possible D gene TRBD1, 5 bases. This CDR3 has 16 amino acids. CDR1 and CDR2 (germline): DFQATT, SNEGSKA (reference sequence). V lost 0 bases, J lost 4 bases, and 16 bases lay in between.

This clonotype was counted at least ten times. V gene TRBV11-3 combines with J gene TRBJ2-7; 7 bases map to TRBD2. Trimming removed 1 base from V and 5 bases from J; junction bases left unmatched: 17. Germline V lookup: CDR1 SGHNT, CDR2 YENEEA. The CDR3 totals 18 residues. The CDR3 loop reads CASSLGGLSGASDNEQYF. Here the CDR3 DNA reads TGTGCCAGCAGCTTAGGAGGTTTGAGCGGGGCCTCAGACAACGAGCAGTACTTC.

At least ten counts were recorded for this clonotype. The chain has TRBV20-1 and TRBJ2-1; 12 bases fit TRBD2. Looked up from germline, CDR1 is DFQATT and CDR2 is SNEGSKA (reference sequence). V lost 3 bases to trimming and J lost 4 bases; unmatched junction nucleotides: 1. This CDR3 has 14 amino acids. The CDR3 loop reads CSARTSGSYNEQFF. The CDR3, as DNA: TGCAGTGCTAGGACTAGCGGGAGTTACAATGAGCAGTTCTTC.

This clonotype was seen only a few times. The chain combines TRBV7-2 with TRBJ2-7; a weak D match, TRBD2 (5 bases). The germline V gene encodes CDR1 SGHTA and CDR2 FQGNSA. The CDR3 contains 12 residues. Trimming took 6 bases from V and 5 from J, leaving 11 bases between them. The CDR3: CASSPQRDEQYF. In DNA, the CDR3 is TGTGCCAGCAGTCCACAGAGGGACGAGCAGTACTTC.

This clonotype showed up just a few times. The chain recombines TRBV15 with TRBJ2-5; 14 bases agree with TRBD2. The CDR3 loop spans 22 amino acids. V lost 0 bases and J lost 5; bases outside the gene matches: 20. Looked up from germline, CDR1 is LNHNV and CDR2 is YYDKDF (reference sequence). The CDR3 coding sequence is TGTGCCACCAGCAGAGACAAGGACAGGAGGGGGACTAGCGGGAGAGGTCGGGAGACCCAGTACTTC. It is translated as CATSRDKDRRGTSGRGRETQYF. Combining the CDR3 with reference TRBV15 and TRBJ2-5 gives the whole variable domain DAMVIQNPRYQVTQFGKPVTLSCSQTLNHNVMYWYQQKSSQAPKLLFHYYDKDFNNEADTPDNFQSRRPNTSFCFLDIRSPGLGDTAMYLCATSRDKDRRGTSGRGRETQYFGPGTRLLVL.

Ten or more counts support this clonotype. The CDR3 spells CASSRGLWEQFF. The CDR3, as DNA: TGTGCCAGCAGCAGGGGACTTTGGGAGCAGTTCTTC. V usage is TRBV11-2 and J usage is TRBJ2-1; a possible D gene is TRBD2 (6 bases). CDR1 and CDR2 (germline): SGHAT, FQNNGV. The CDR3 is 12 amino acids. Deletions cut 5 bases from V and 10 bases from J, with 12 bases between.

V gene TRBV12-3 or TRBV12-4 combines with J gene TRBJ2-7; 7 nucleotides line up with TRBD1. The CDR3 sequence is 15 residues long. V lost 4 bases and J lost 1; bases outside the gene matches: 7. The CDR3 loop reads CASSSNRGRSYEQYF. The CDR3 DNA sequence: TGTGCCAGCAGTTCGAACAGGGGTAGGTCCTACGAGCAGTACTTC.

This clonotype was detected only a few times. The CDR3 spells CASSWSSKGNQPQHF. The CDR3 DNA follows: TGTGCCAGCAGTTGGTCGAGTAAGGGCAATCAGCCCCAGCATTTT. V usage is TRBV28 and J usage is TRBJ1-5; D is unresolved. The CDR3 covers 15 residues. The V gene's germline CDR1 is MDHEN and CDR2 SYDVKM. Trimming stripped 4 bases from V and 2 bases from J, with 12 bases between.

This clonotype was counted many times. The chain carries TRBV10-3 and TRBJ2-7; D may be TRBD1 (6 bases). The CDR3 spans 14 residues. The germline gives CDR1 ENHRY, CDR2 SYGVKD. Trimming took 11 bases from V and 6 from J, leaving 23 bases between them. The chain's CDR3 is CAVRPGQTRGEQYF. CDR3 in DNA: TGTGCCGTAAGACCGGGACAAACTCGGGGCGAGCAGTACTTC.

This clonotype showed up just a few times. The chain joins TRBV2 to TRBJ1-1; a weak D match, TRBD1 (6 bases). The CDR3 spans 14 residues. V dropped 7 bases and J dropped 3 bases, with 15 bases sitting between them. Germline assignment: CDR1 SNHLY and CDR2 FYNNEI. For the CDR3, the DNA is TGTGCCAGCACCTTATCGGGGGCCTACACTGAAGCTTTCTTT. Its translation: CASTLSGAYTEAFF.